Listed here are 18 T cell receptor beta chains from one sample, sequenced in a study of OX40 agonist ivuxolimab in advanced cancers. Here immunoSEQ multiplex PCR was the method, and the copy in TCRdb shows in-frame clones only, minus some. The sample includes more than 65,000 clones, nearly 90% of them seen just once. This specimen was CD4+ or CD8+ T cells sorted from blood, taken in a trial of the OX40 agonist ivuxolimab. These receptors were taken from an adult with an advanced solid tumor such as melanoma, head and neck, liver or kidney cancer.

This clone occurred a few times. The chain links TRBV7-9 to TRBJ1-1; no clear D. The CDR3 totals 13 residues. Germline V gene data show CDR1 as SEHNR and CDR2 as FQNEAQ (reference sequence). V lost 3 bases to trimming and J lost 1 base, with 6 bases between them. The CDR3 DNA follows: TGTGCCAGCAGCTTCGCAGAGAACACTGAAGCTTTCTTT. This sequence encodes CASSFAENTEAFF.

The chain couples TRBV6-5 to TRBJ2-3, with D tentatively TRBD1 (6 bases). The germline V gene encodes CDR1 MNHEY and CDR2 SVGAGI. Trimming cost V 2 bases and J 3 bases, with 12 bases left between them. This CDR3 comprises 15 residues. The CDR3 DNA reads as TGTGCCAGCAGTTACAGGGGGTTAAAGACAGATACGCAGTATTTT. Protein: CASSYRGLKTDTQYF.

This chain connects TRBV28 to TRBJ1-2; 8 bases align to TRBD1. The germline V gene has CDR1 MDHEN and CDR2 SYDVKM. This CDR3 contains 16 residues. With 6 bases clipped from V and 3 bases from J, the junction kept 12 bases outside the gene matches. The CDR3 DNA reads TGTGCCAGCAGCGTAAGCCCGAGGACAGGGTACTATGGCTACACCTTC. Amino acid sequence: CASSVSPRTGYYGYTF.

This clone was seen a single time. The chain links TRBV7-9 to TRBJ2-3, with 10 bases aligning to TRBD2. V trimming: 5 bases; J trimming: 4 bases; junction bases outside the gene matches: 12. The CDR3 runs to 17 residues. In germline, CDR1 is SEHNR, CDR2 FQNEAQ (reference sequence). The CDR3 loop reads CASSPRERLAGADTQYF. The DNA of the CDR3 is TGTGCCAGCAGCCCTCGAGAAAGGCTAGCGGGAGCAGATACGCAGTATTTT. The variable domain in full, with the rest retrieved from reference TRBV7-9 and TRBJ2-3, is DTGVSQNPRHKITKRGQNVTFRCDPISEHNRLYWYRQTLGQGPEFLTYFQNEAQLEKSRLLSDRFSAERPKGSFSTLEIQRTEQGDSAMYLCASSPRERLAGADTQYFGPGTRLTVL.

The chain is built from TRBV28 and TRBJ1-2, with D tentatively TRBD1 (5 bases). The CDR3 has 13 amino acids. V lost 6 bases, J lost 6 bases, and 14 bases lay in between. The germline CDR1 and CDR2 sequences are MDHEN and SYDVKM. CDR3 sequence reads: CASSAQGAHGYTF. Written as DNA, the CDR3 is TGTGCCAGCAGCGCCCAGGGCGCCCATGGCTACACCTTC.

The chain links TRBV4-3 to TRBJ2-5; 7 nucleotides align to TRBD2. Germline loops: CDR1 LGHNA, CDR2 YSLEER. With 3 bases clipped from V and 5 bases from J, the junction kept 12 bases outside the gene matches. This CDR3 is 16 amino acids long. The CDR3 sequence is CASSHSPGLGVETQYF. In DNA form, the CDR3 reads TGCGCCAGCAGCCATTCCCCCGGACTAGGGGTGGAGACCCAGTACTTC.

A few counts support this clone. The chain combines TRBV29-1 with TRBJ2-1, with 8 bases that match TRBD1. V was pared by 6 bases and J by 6 bases, with 13 bases of the junction left unmatched. Germline CDR1 reads SQVTM; CDR2 reads ANQGSEA. There are 15 residues in the CDR3. DNA of the CDR3: TGCAGCGTGGTTGGGGCAGGGGGCTCGTCCAATGAGCAGTTCTTC. Its translation is CSVVGAGGSSNEQFF.

This clone was recorded once. The chain has TRBV6-5 and TRBJ2-7; 11 bases agree with TRBD2. V lost 3 bases to trimming and J lost 4 bases; unmatched junction nucleotides: 5. CDR3 length: 15 amino acids. Germline values: CDR1 MNHEY, CDR2 SVGAGI. In DNA form, the CDR3 reads TGTGCCAGCAGTTATCTGGCTAGCGGGGGGTACGAGCAGTACTTC. Translation gives CASSYLASGGYEQYF.

This chain uses TRBV7-2 with TRBJ2-5; D gene uncertain. The CDR3 has 15 amino acids. Germline loops: CDR1 SGHTA, CDR2 FQGNSA. V lost 6 bases and J 5 bases, leaving 19 bases between the germline ends. The CDR3 loop reads CASRRRPDVFETQYF. In DNA, the CDR3 is TGTGCCAGCAGAAGACGACCGGACGTGTTTGAGACCCAGTACTTC.

This chain uses TRBV5-4 with TRBJ2-2; 7 bases align to TRBD2. Per the germline V gene, CDR1 is SGHNT and CDR2 is YYREEE (reference sequence). The CDR3 loop spans 13 amino acids. V shed 3 bases and J 6 bases; nucleotides not matched to a gene: 2. Here the CDR3 DNA reads TGTGCCAGCAGCTGGGGGGGGGCCGGGGAGCTGTTTTTT. Protein product: CASSWGGAGELFF.

The J gene is TRBJ1-2, the V gene TRBV5-1; 11 bases align to TRBD1. V lost 4 bases, J lost 4 bases, and 6 bases stayed unmatched. CDR1 SGHRS and CDR2 YFSETQ come from the germline V gene. The CDR3 totals 15 residues. CDR3 bases: TGCGCCAGCAGCCCGGAGGGACAGGGGGTCTATGGCTACACCTTC. It translates to CASSPEGQGVYGYTF.

V usage is TRBV7-6 and J usage is TRBJ2-5; TRBD2 agrees at 8 bases. The CDR3 totals 14 residues. The J segment lost 5 bases and the V segment lost 4 bases, leaving 6 bases of the junction unmatched. The germline gives CDR1 SGHVS, CDR2 FNYEAQ. CDR3 sequence reads: CASSSDLAGETQYF. CDR3 bases: TGTGCCAGCAGCTCGGACCTAGCGGGTGAGACCCAGTACTTC.

The chain joins TRBV9 to TRBJ1-4; TRBD1 is a possible D gene (6 bases). The CDR3 contains 17 residues. Trimming shortened V by 4 bases and J by 0 bases, and 16 bases separated the two germline ends. The germline gives CDR1 SGDLS, CDR2 YYNGEE. The CDR3 is CASSHSGTPATNEKLFF. The CDR3 region has the DNA TGTGCCAGCAGCCACTCCGGGACACCGGCAACTAATGAAAAACTGTTTTTT.

The J gene is TRBJ2-1, the V gene TRBV5-1; D call uncertain. Looked up from germline, CDR1 is SGHRS and CDR2 is YFSETQ. The CDR3 totals 13 residues. V dropped 2 bases and J dropped 9 bases, with 12 bases sitting between them. DNA for the CDR3: TGCGCCAGCAGCTTCGATTCGGGTGGTGAGCAGTTCTTC. As protein: CASSFDSGGEQFF.

The chain combines TRBV19 with TRBJ2-2; either TRBD1 or TRBD2 may fit D (5 bases each). The CDR3 contains 15 residues. Germline lookup yields CDR1 LNHDA and CDR2 SQIVND (reference sequence). V gave up 3 bases and J gave up 3 bases, with 11 bases separating them. The CDR3 DNA sequence: TGTGCCAGTAGTATCGACGGGACCTACACCGGGGAGCTGTTTTTT. Translation: CASSIDGTYTGELFF.

This clone was seen once. The chain combines TRBV5-1 with TRBJ2-1, with TRBD2 as a possible D gene (5 bases). The V end was cut by 3 bases, the J end by 2 bases, with 15 bases between. CDR1 SGHRS and CDR2 YFSETQ come from the germline V gene. The CDR3 spans 16 residues. The CDR3, as DNA: TGCGCCAGCAGCTACCTTGCCGGAGGCCCCTACAATGAGCAGTTCTTC. This encodes CASSYLAGGPYNEQFF.

The V gene is TRBV10-3, the J gene TRBJ1-2; TRBD1 matches 12 bases. CDR3 length: 12 amino acids. V trimming: 11 bases; J trimming: 8 bases; junction bases outside the gene matches: 6. The germline CDR1 and CDR2 sequences are ENHRY and SYGVKD. Here the CDR3 DNA reads TGTGCCGCGGGACAGGGGGCGCAGGGCTACACCTTC. Protein product: CAAGQGAQGYTF.

This rearrangement joins TRBV7-2 to TRBJ1-2, with D unresolved. The CDR3 sequence is 14 residues long. Trimming took 3 bases from V and 4 from J, leaving 12 bases between them. Germline V CDR1 and CDR2: SGHTA, FQGNSA. The CDR3 nucleotides read TGTGCCAGCAGCTTGGTATCCGTCGGCTATGGCTACACCTTC. Amino acid sequence: CASSLVSVGYGYTF.